A selection of T cell receptor beta chains follows, all from one sample in a study of blood T cell repertoires in COVID-19. Generated by immunoSEQ multiplex PCR, the TCRdb table keeps only in-frame clones and is missing some. The sample contains approximately 120,000 clones, approximately 74% of which appear only once. Material for sequencing was peripheral blood. The receptors were gathered from a man aged 80 or over with COVID-19, enrolled during active disease. Each CDR3 is given without its conserved first and last residue. D genes are given only for firm matches.

CDR3: ASSYERGNYGYT
J: TRBJ1-2
D: .
V: TRBV6-5

CDR3: ASSLAGTVYNEQF
J: TRBJ2-1
D: TRBD1
V: TRBV11-3

CDR3: ASSAQGSTGELF
J: TRBJ2-2
D: .
V: TRBV2

CDR3: ASSLTSPYEQY
J: TRBJ2-7
D: .
V: TRBV5-1

CDR3: ASSFLDNEQF
J: TRBJ2-1
D: .
V: TRBV5-4

CDR3: ASSYRSSGRSGELF
J: TRBJ2-2
D: TRBD2
V: TRBV6-2/TRBV6-3

CDR3: ASSHGTWKETQY
J: TRBJ2-5
D: .
V: TRBV6-2/TRBV6-3

CDR3: ASSRTANTEAF
J: TRBJ1-1
D: .
V: TRBV12-3/TRBV12-4

CDR3: ASSYEVRVTF
J: TRBJ1-1
D: .
V: TRBV6-2/TRBV6-3

CDR3: ASVVRGIYGYT
J: TRBJ1-2
D: .
V: TRBV30

CDR3: ASSVGGDSYEQY
J: TRBJ2-7
D: TRBD2
V: TRBV5-6

CDR3: ASSSRTPEAF
J: TRBJ1-1
D: .
V: TRBV12-3/TRBV12-4

CDR3: ASSGTAGDTEAF
J: TRBJ1-1
D: TRBD1
V: TRBV7-9

CDR3: ASSPPTGGPYEQY
J: TRBJ2-7
D: TRBD2
V: TRBV19

CDR3: ASSLAGATQPQH
J: TRBJ1-5
D: .
V: TRBV28

CDR3: ASSEEPSGRARDTQY
J: TRBJ2-3
D: TRBD2
V: TRBV6-1

CDR3: ASSPTNGDTQY
J: TRBJ2-3
D: .
V: TRBV18

CDR3: ASSLGQEGDTQY
J: TRBJ2-3
D: .
V: TRBV5-6

CDR3: ATSDSGLGPNEQF
J: TRBJ2-1
D: TRBD2
V: TRBV24-1

CDR3: ASSQGPLGQGADTQY
J: TRBJ2-3
D: TRBD1
V: TRBV4-2

CDR3: ASSLGGWYEQY
J: TRBJ2-7
D: TRBD2
V: TRBV28

CDR3: ASSYNQGRGDQPQH
J: TRBJ1-5
D: .
V: TRBV6-2/TRBV6-3

CDR3: ASRRGGTPTGELF
J: TRBJ2-2
D: .
V: TRBV2

CDR3: ASALTGPMNTEAF
J: TRBJ1-1
D: TRBD1
V: TRBV6-5

CDR3: ASRAERETEAF
J: TRBJ1-1
D: .
V: TRBV2

CDR3: ASSLTRAPYEQY
J: TRBJ2-7
D: .
V: TRBV7-3

CDR3: ASSPLSSGSYEQY
J: TRBJ2-7
D: TRBD2
V: TRBV4-2

CDR3: ASDEQGHNQPQH
J: TRBJ1-5
D: TRBD1
V: TRBV2

CDR3: ATSDFGGGQPQH
J: TRBJ1-5
D: .
V: TRBV24-1

CDR3: ASSLWSLAGGPGELF
J: TRBJ2-2
D: TRBD2
V: TRBV28

CDR3: SVFGTFNTGELF
J: TRBJ2-2
D: .
V: TRBV29-1

CDR3: ASSVGDSLNTEAF
J: TRBJ1-1
D: .
V: TRBV9

CDR3: ASKAGVSDTQY
J: TRBJ2-3
D: TRBD2
V: TRBV6-5

CDR3: ASILAGTYNEQF
J: TRBJ2-1
D: TRBD2
V: TRBV6-6

CDR3: SVLPTGNTEAF
J: TRBJ1-1
D: .
V: TRBV29-1

CDR3: ASSQGDPYEQY
J: TRBJ2-7
D: TRBD1
V: TRBV6-5

CDR3: ASSPFVGDPSYNEQF
J: TRBJ2-1
D: .
V: TRBV2

CDR3: ASSHGTGGGNTIY
J: TRBJ1-3
D: TRBD1
V: TRBV3-1/TRBV3-2

CDR3: ASSQGQGGTNEKLF
J: TRBJ1-4
D: TRBD1
V: TRBV18

CDR3: ASSTGLGAQPQH
J: TRBJ1-5
D: .
V: TRBV28

CDR3: ASSYSGRGFEAF
J: TRBJ1-1
D: .
V: TRBV6-5

CDR3: ASSVIATGTGELF
J: TRBJ2-2
D: .
V: TRBV2

CDR3: ASSPTSGKTQETQY
J: TRBJ2-5
D: TRBD2
V: TRBV4-2

CDR3: ASSYSDRGLPSEQY
J: TRBJ2-7
D: TRBD1
V: TRBV6-5

CDR3: ASSSGDTQY
J: TRBJ2-3
D: .
V: TRBV28

CDR3: AITHGGMATGELF
J: TRBJ2-2
D: .
V: TRBV2

CDR3: ASSFLAVGKETQY
J: TRBJ2-5
D: .
V: TRBV5-5

CDR3: ASSFATRGSPLH
J: TRBJ1-6
D: .
V: TRBV6-5

CDR3: ASRFLSGRGHEQF
J: TRBJ2-1
D: TRBD2
V: TRBV6-5

CDR3: AGGSGSGANVLT
J: TRBJ2-6
D: .
V: TRBV7-9

CDR3: ASSELAGVKEQF
J: TRBJ2-1
D: TRBD2
V: TRBV6-1

CDR3: ASSRESYGYT
J: TRBJ1-2
D: .
V: TRBV5-1

CDR3: ASSLRVAGLNTEAF
J: TRBJ1-1
D: .
V: TRBV27

CDR3: ASSLGAGLAYNEQF
J: TRBJ2-1
D: .
V: TRBV27

CDR3: ASSVGDYGTDTQY
J: TRBJ2-3
D: .
V: TRBV9

CDR3: ASSKQGLSSGANVLT
J: TRBJ2-6
D: TRBD1
V: TRBV19

CDR3: ASSLLGSSRDNEQF
J: TRBJ2-1
D: .
V: TRBV6-2/TRBV6-3

CDR3: ASSLAGLAGELF
J: TRBJ2-2
D: TRBD2
V: TRBV28

CDR3: ASSGGTGSTHNEQF
J: TRBJ2-1
D: TRBD1
V: TRBV6-4

CDR3: AINPGQGSYEQY
J: TRBJ2-7
D: TRBD1
V: TRBV10-3